A selection of T cell receptor beta chains follows, all from one sample in a study of shared clonotypes between healthy human individuals. Clones were sequenced by immunoSEQ multiplex PCR, and TCRdb holds only the in-frame ones, with some missing. Among roughly 2,000,000 clones, just over 90% were seen once, and the ten largest hold less than 2%. Specimen: naive CD8+ T cells from PBMCs. These receptors came from a man younger than 35 in good health. Some clones in this sample may be carry-over from other donors' samples. The CDR3 runs from the conserved cysteine through the conserved F or W. Each record gives: D gene, clone size, J gene, V gene, CDR3 DNA, CDR3 protein. The D gene is left open where the match is weak. Some rows mark clone size as missing; the rest say once, few, many or name a class of expanded clone.

D: .; size: .; J: TRBJ2-7; V: TRBV21-1; DNA: TGTGCCAGCAGCAAATCCACCCTGCCCCGGGGTCCCCACGAGCAGTACTTC; CDR3: CASSKSTLPRGPHEQYF
D: .; size: .; J: TRBJ1-4; V: TRBV5-1; DNA: TGCGCCAGCAGCGGGCGGGGAGAAAAACTGTTTTTT; CDR3: CASSGRGEKLFF
D: .; size: .; J: TRBJ1-4; V: TRBV11-2; DNA: TGTGCCAGCCGCCACATTTTTGGCTGGGATACTAATGAAAAACTGTTTTTT; CDR3: CASRHIFGWDTNEKLFF
D: .; size: .; J: TRBJ2-7; V: TRBV28; DNA: TGTGCCAGCAGTCTACTTTACGAGCAGTACTTC; CDR3: CASSLLYEQYF
D: .; size: .; J: TRBJ1-4; V: TRBV9; DNA: TGTGCCAGCAGCGTAGGGGCAGAAAATGAAAAACTGTTTTTT; CDR3: CASSVGAENEKLFF
D: .; size: .; J: TRBJ2-2; V: TRBV7-8; DNA: TGTGCCAGCAGCTTATTAAGTTACACCGGGGAGCTGTTTTTT; CDR3: CASSLLSYTGELFF
D: .; size: .; J: TRBJ2-7; V: TRBV27; DNA: TGTGCCAGCAGTTGGACAGACTCCTACGAGCAGTACTTC; CDR3: CASSWTDSYEQYF
D: .; size: .; J: TRBJ2-1; V: TRBV25-1; DNA: TGTGCCAGCAGTGAACTGAGGGGGGGATACAATGAGCAGTTCTTC; CDR3: CASSELRGGYNEQFF
D: .; size: .; J: TRBJ2-1; V: TRBV29-1; DNA: TGCAGCGTTGAAGAGATCTACAATGAGCAGTTCTTC; CDR3: CSVEEIYNEQFF
D: .; size: .; J: TRBJ1-2; V: TRBV7-9; DNA: TGTGCCAGCAGCTCGCCAGGGTCGGACTATGGCTACACCTTC; CDR3: CASSSPGSDYGYTF
D: TRBD1; size: .; J: TRBJ1-5; V: TRBV28; DNA: TGTGCCAGCAGTCCGGGGACAGGGCGGCGCAATCAGCCCCAGCATTTT; CDR3: CASSPGTGRRNQPQHF
D: .; size: once; J: TRBJ1-1; V: TRBV27; DNA: TGTGCCAGCAGTGCCCGGGGAGGGGCGGACACTGAAGCTTTCTTT; CDR3: CASSARGGADTEAFF
D: TRBD1; size: .; J: TRBJ2-7; V: TRBV19; DNA: TGTGCCAGTAGTATGACAGGGGGGATGAAGGAGCAGTACTTC; CDR3: CASSMTGGMKEQYF
D: TRBD2; size: .; J: TRBJ2-2; V: TRBV7-9; DNA: TGTGCCAGCAGCTTAAGGACTAGCGGGAACACCGGGGAGCTGTTTTTT; CDR3: CASSLRTSGNTGELFF
D: .; size: .; J: TRBJ1-5; V: TRBV27; DNA: TGTGCCAGCAGTTTATCGGCAGGGTCACACGAAGTAGCCCAGCATTTT; CDR3: CASSLSAGSHEVAQHF
D: TRBD2; size: .; J: TRBJ2-2; V: TRBV7-6; DNA: TGTGCCAGCAGCCTAGCTATTTCTCGGGAGGGCCATTTAACCGGGGAGCTGTTTTTT; CDR3: CASSLAISREGHLTGELFF
D: .; size: .; J: TRBJ1-4; V: TRBV18; DNA: TGTGCCAGCTCACCAGGGCGGACCCCTAATGAAAAACTGTTTTTT; CDR3: CASSPGRTPNEKLFF
D: .; size: .; J: TRBJ2-5; V: TRBV6-6; DNA: TGTGCCAGCAGTCCTTCAGTCTTCCAAGAGACCCAGTACTTC; CDR3: CASSPSVFQETQYF
D: .; size: .; J: TRBJ1-2; V: TRBV19; DNA: TGTGCCAGTAGTATAGTGTCGGGCATTGGCTACACCTTC; CDR3: CASSIVSGIGYTF
D: TRBD2; size: once; J: TRBJ2-1; V: TRBV6-4; DNA: TGTGCCAGCAGAGAGCGGGGGTCCAATGAGCAGTTCTTC; CDR3: CASRERGSNEQFF
D: TRBD2; size: .; J: TRBJ2-3; V: TRBV5-6; DNA: TGTGCCAGCAGCTTGGGATTAGCGGGAGCTCTCCATAGCACAGATACGCAGTATTTT; CDR3: CASSLGLAGALHSTDTQYF
D: .; size: once; J: TRBJ2-5; V: TRBV28; DNA: TGTGCCAGCAGCCTAGGGAACCAGGGGTTGTTCCACCAAGAGACCCAGTACTTC; CDR3: CASSLGNQGLFHQETQYF
D: .; size: few; J: TRBJ1-5; V: TRBV28; DNA: TGTGCCAGCAGTCGACACCGTAGCAATCAGCCCCAGCATTTT; CDR3: CASSRHRSNQPQHF
D: .; size: .; J: TRBJ1-2; V: TRBV7-9; DNA: TGTGCCAGCAGCTTAGGAGGAGGCTATGGCTACACCTTC; CDR3: CASSLGGGYGYTF
D: .; size: .; J: TRBJ2-1; V: TRBV27; DNA: TGTGCCAGCAGTTTATCGGCTAGCGCCTACAATGAGCAGTTCTTC; CDR3: CASSLSASAYNEQFF
D: .; size: .; J: TRBJ2-1; V: TRBV15; DNA: TGTGCCACCAGCGTAAGGGACACTTACAATGAGCAGTTCTTC; CDR3: CATSVRDTYNEQFF
D: TRBD1; size: .; J: TRBJ2-3; V: TRBV28; DNA: TGTGCCAGCAGTTCGGACAGGGGGTTCGGTACGCAGTATTTT; CDR3: CASSSDRGFGTQYF
D: TRBD1; size: .; J: TRBJ1-2; V: TRBV7-9; DNA: TGTGCCAGCAGCTTGGAGTCAGGGGGCGCTTACTATGGCTACACCTTC; CDR3: CASSLESGGAYYGYTF
D: .; size: once; J: TRBJ2-7; V: TRBV27; DNA: TGTGCCAGCAGTTCAGGGTCGATATCCCTGTTTGGCTACGAGCAGTACTTC; CDR3: CASSSGSISLFGYEQYF
D: TRBD1; size: .; J: TRBJ2-1; V: TRBV5-4; DNA: TGTGCCAGCAGCCCAGGACAGGGGGCGCGTGAGCAGTTCTTC; CDR3: CASSPGQGAREQFF
D: .; size: .; J: TRBJ2-5; V: TRBV14; DNA: TGTGCCAGCAGCCTCGTAGCGAGGCAAGAGACCCAGTACTTC; CDR3: CASSLVARQETQYF
D: .; size: .; J: TRBJ2-5; V: TRBV27; DNA: TGTGCCAGCAGTTTAGGGGTAGGGGGAACCCAGTACTTC; CDR3: CASSLGVGGTQYF
D: .; size: .; J: TRBJ2-1; V: TRBV7-8; DNA: TGTGCCAGCAGCTTATACAGGGTTGGCGATGAGCAGTTCTTC; CDR3: CASSLYRVGDEQFF
D: TRBD1; size: .; J: TRBJ2-7; V: TRBV27; DNA: TGTGCCAGCAGGACAGGGGGGGCCTACGAGCAGTACTTC; CDR3: CASRTGGAYEQYF
D: .; size: .; J: TRBJ2-7; V: TRBV5-4; DNA: TGTGCCAGCAGCTTGTTAGGGAACGCGAAATACGAGCAGTACTTC; CDR3: CASSLLGNAKYEQYF
D: .; size: .; J: TRBJ2-3; V: TRBV5-1; DNA: TGCGCCAGCAGCTTAGGTTTTCGGGGGCTCGGCACAGATACGCAGTATTTT; CDR3: CASSLGFRGLGTDTQYF
D: .; size: few; J: TRBJ2-7; V: TRBV7-3; DNA: TGTGCCAGCAGCTTGTCTTACGAGCAGTACTTC; CDR3: CASSLSYEQYF
D: .; size: .; J: TRBJ2-7; V: TRBV5-8; DNA: TGTGCCAGCCCCGTGAGGCAGGCTCCCTACGAGCAGTACTTC; CDR3: CASPVRQAPYEQYF
D: .; size: .; J: TRBJ1-1; V: TRBV6-4; DNA: TGTGCCAGCAGTGTACACCCTGGGGACAACACTGAAGCTTTCTTT; CDR3: CASSVHPGDNTEAFF
D: .; size: .; J: TRBJ1-2; V: TRBV27; DNA: TGTGCCAGCAGTTTTAACAGGGTAGGGGGCTACACCTTC; CDR3: CASSFNRVGGYTF
D: TRBD1; size: .; J: TRBJ1-2; V: TRBV5-8; DNA: TGTGCCGGACGACACAGGGGGGCGGCCCTAGGCTACACCTTC; CDR3: CAGRHRGAALGYTF